One sample yielded the 27 T cell receptor beta chains listed below, sequenced in a study of radiotherapy plus CTLA-4 blockade in lung cancer. Data came from immunoSEQ multiplex PCR; TCRdb stores just in-frame clones and leaves some out. The sample includes 40,000 to 50,000 clones, about 81% of them seen just once. This specimen was peripheral blood, taken from a patient treated with radiotherapy plus ipilimumab. All receptors derive from a human donor with non-small cell lung cancer who had stable disease on radiotherapy plus ipilimumab.

This chain links TRBV19 with TRBJ1-1, with no clear D. The CDR3 sequence is 15 residues long. The germline CDR1 and CDR2 sequences are LNHDA and SQIVND (reference sequence). The V end lost 1 base, the J end lost 0 bases, and 9 bases lay between the germline ends. This CDR3 reads CASSIVPGMNTEAFF. CDR3 coding DNA: TGTGCCAGTAGTATAGTTCCAGGAATGAACACTGAAGCTTTCTTT. Together with reference TRBV19 and TRBJ1-1, the CDR3 gives the full variable domain: DGGITQSPKYLFRKEGQNVTLSCEQNLNHDAMYWYRQDPGQGLRLIYYSQIVNDFQKGDIAEGYSVSREKKESFPLTVTSAQKNPTAFYLCASSIVPGMNTEAFFGQGTRLTVV.

V usage is TRBV2 and J usage is TRBJ1-3; no firm D call. Germline V gene data show CDR1 as SNHLY and CDR2 as FYNNEI. The CDR3 covers 13 residues. V was cut by 7 bases and J by 1 base, with 8 bases left in between. CDR3 nucleotides: TGTGCCAGCAACCGGGTTTCTGGAAACACCATATATTTT. This sequence encodes CASNRVSGNTIYF.

The chain employs TRBV5-8 and TRBJ1-1; D call uncertain. The CDR3 is 15 residues long. V was clipped by 4 bases and J by 4 bases, with 17 bases between them. Looked up from germline, CDR1 is SGHTS and CDR2 is YDEGEE. CDR3 residues: CASSLGVFGSTEAFF. The DNA of the CDR3 is TGTGCCAGCAGCCTGGGCGTTTTCGGGAGCACTGAAGCTTTCTTT.

This rearrangement joins TRBV27 to TRBJ2-5; no clear D. Trimming took 3 bases from V and 2 from J, leaving 7 bases between them. Germline V gene lookup returns CDR1 MNHEY and CDR2 SMNVEV (reference sequence). This CDR3 contains 13 residues. The CDR3 DNA is TGTGCCAGCAGTTTTAACAGACAAGAGACCCAGTACTTC. It codes for CASSFNRQETQYF.

The chain is built from TRBV6-5 and TRBJ2-7, with 7 nucleotides matching TRBD2. Germline-derived CDR1 and CDR2 are MNHEY and SVGAGI. The trim removed 8 bases at V and 1 base at J, leaving 5 bases unmatched. This CDR3 has 13 residues. The CDR3 DNA is TGTGCCAGCGTAGGCGGGAGTTCCTACGAGCAGTACTTC. Residues: CASVGGSSYEQYF.

This rearrangement joins TRBV6-5 to TRBJ2-2, with 8 bases lining up with TRBD1. The germline V gene has CDR1 MNHEY and CDR2 SVGAGI. V gave up 8 bases and J gave up 3 bases; unmatched junction bases: 5. The CDR3 consists of 14 residues. The CDR3 region is CASRQGWDTGELFF. The CDR3 nucleotides read TGTGCCAGCCGACAGGGGTGGGACACCGGGGAGCTGTTTTTT.

The CDR3 region has the DNA TGTGCCAGCAGTCTCCCGGGACAGGGGGTAAACAATTCACCCCTCCACTTT. It specifies CASSLPGQGVNNSPLHF. The chain employs TRBV28 and TRBJ1-6; 11 positions agree with TRBD1. The CDR3 has 17 amino acids. From germline, CDR1 is MDHEN and CDR2 SYDVKM. V gave up 5 bases and J gave up 7 bases; unmatched junction bases: 10.

The chain carries TRBV5-6 and TRBJ1-5; no definite D call. The V and J ends lost 3 bases and 0 bases respectively, with 16 bases between them. Germline CDR1 is SGHDT and CDR2 is YYEEEE. This CDR3 region has 17 residues. CDR3 region: CASSSGRELSSNQPQHF. The CDR3 DNA reads TGTGCCAGCAGCTCAGGACGGGAATTAAGTAGCAATCAGCCCCAGCATTTT.

V usage is TRBV27 and J usage is TRBJ2-7; 10 bases are a match to TRBD2. In germline, CDR1 is MNHEY, CDR2 SMNVEV (reference sequence). V lost 5 bases and J lost 6; bases outside the gene matches: 7. The CDR3 sequence is 14 residues long. DNA of the CDR3: TGTGCCAGCAGTGCTCTAGCGGGAGCTGCCGAGCAGTACTTC. Amino acid sequence: CASSALAGAAEQYF.

The rearrangement links TRBV9 to TRBJ2-7; D may be TRBD2 (7 bases). Per the germline V gene, CDR1 is SGDLS and CDR2 is YYNGEE. There are 13 residues in the CDR3. Trimming left V 5 bases short and J 2 bases short, with 11 bases between. This chain's CDR3 is CASSEGGTYEQYF. The CDR3 bases are TGTGCCAGCAGTGAGGGGGGGACCTACGAGCAGTACTTC.

In its sample, this clone was seen once. The chain is built from TRBV12-2 and TRBJ2-1; whether TRBD2, the table's D call, matches the DNA was not checked. TRBV12-2 is tagged as a pseudogene. CDR3 length equals 19 residues. The CDR3 loop is CASRLVGRPSGPLDNEQFF. The CDR3 DNA follows: TGTGCAAGTCGCTTAGTCGGTCGACCTAGCGGGCCCCTCGACAATGAGCAGTTCTTC.

Written as DNA, the CDR3 is TGTGCCAGCAGCATGGGGACAGACCTATCCTACGAGCAGTACTTC. This gives the protein CASSMGTDLSYEQYF. The chain uses TRBV5-4 and TRBJ2-7; 7 bases map to TRBD1. Germline values: CDR1 SGHNT, CDR2 YYREEE (reference sequence). The CDR3 runs to 15 residues. V shed 4 bases and J 1 base; nucleotides not matched to a gene: 8.

This sequence joins TRBV7-6 and TRBJ2-3; a weak D match, TRBD2 (5 bases). Per germline, CDR1 SGHVS and CDR2 FNYEAQ. The CDR3 covers 13 residues. Trimming stripped 4 bases from V and 5 bases from J, with 10 bases between. CDR3 amino acids: CASSSDWGDTQYF. CDR3 nucleotide sequence: TGTGCCAGCAGCTCGGACTGGGGAGATACGCAGTATTTT.

The chain is built from TRBV6-5 and TRBJ1-4; weak D call: TRBD1 (6 bases). This CDR3 is 13 amino acids long. CDR1 MNHEY and CDR2 SVGAGI come from the germline V gene. Trimming stripped 7 bases from V and 10 bases from J, with 16 bases between. CDR3 nucleotide sequence: TGTGCCAGCAATCCAGAGGGGGTGGGAAAACTGTTTTTT. This gives the protein CASNPEGVGKLFF.

On this clone itself: Sequence at one end of the junction differs from germline and may be a read error. The sample has other DNA sequences that encode this CDR3 too. The chain combines TRBV27 with TRBJ1-1, with D perhaps matching TRBD1 (5 bases). The CDR3 has 17 residues. CDR1 and CDR2 from the germline V gene are MNHEY and SMNVEV (reference sequence). CDR3 residues: CASSSGVVGREGTEAFF. For the CDR3, the DNA is TGCGCCAGCAGTTCCGGGGTGGTGGGCAGGGAGGGCACTGAAGCTTTCTTT.

J is TRBJ1-2 and V is TRBV11-2, with TRBD1 identical over 8 bases. The germline V gene has CDR1 SGHAT and CDR2 FQNNGV. This CDR3 has 13 amino acids. V dropped 5 bases and J dropped 6; count of bases not matched to a gene: 5. CDR3: CASSRQGSDGYTF. The CDR3 bases are TGTGCCAGCAGCCGACAGGGGAGTGATGGCTACACCTTC.

The genes are TRBV29-1 and TRBJ2-5; TRBD1 agrees at 11 bases. This CDR3 spans 15 amino acids. V dropped 2 bases and J dropped 6; count of bases not matched to a gene: 8. Germline loops: CDR1 SQVTM, CDR2 ANQGSEA. The CDR3 region has the DNA TGCAGCGTTGAACCCGGGACAGGGGGACAAAAGACCCAGTACTTC. This gives the protein CSVEPGTGGQKTQYF.

The chain combines TRBV5-4 with TRBJ1-4, with 9 bases fitting TRBD1. With V trimmed by 4 bases and J by 5 bases, 6 bases remained unmatched. Germline V gives CDR1 SGHNT, CDR2 YYREEE (reference sequence). The CDR3 has 15 residues. CDR3 loop: CASSGRGTGNEKLFF. The CDR3 region has the DNA TGTGCCAGCAGCGGGCGCGGGACAGGGAATGAAAAACTGTTTTTT.

V gene TRBV5-4 combines with J gene TRBJ1-3; TRBD1 agrees at 10 bases. This CDR3 region has 17 residues. Germline V CDR1 and CDR2: SGHNT, YYREEE (reference sequence). V shed 3 bases, J shed 1 base, and the junction held 7 bases outside the gene matches. CDR3 sequence: CASSWQTGGSSGNTIYF. The CDR3 coding sequence is TGTGCCAGCAGCTGGCAGACAGGGGGCAGTTCTGGAAACACCATATATTTT.

This clone came up once. The rearrangement uses TRBV5-1 and TRBJ2-3; weak D call: TRBD2 (6 bases). V dropped 1 base and J dropped 5 bases, with 17 bases sitting between them. Germline assignment: CDR1 SGHRS and CDR2 YFSETQ. The CDR3 loop spans 16 amino acids. CDR3 DNA: TGCGCCAGCAGCTTGCAAAACCTAGGAGGGGTAGATACGCAGTATTTT. Residues: CASSLQNLGGVDTQYF. The full variable domain, its missing parts supplied by reference TRBV5-1 and TRBJ2-3, is KAGVTQTPRYLIKTRGQQVTLSCSPISGHRSVSWYQQTPGQGLQFLFEYFSETQRNKGNFPGRFSGRQFSNSRSEMNVSTLELGDSALYLCASSLQNLGGVDTQYFGPGTRLTVL.

This clone was recorded only once. The chain uses TRBV2 and TRBJ2-2, with 7 bases that match TRBD2. The CDR3 sequence is 15 residues long. Germline trimming cut 9 bases from V and 4 bases from J; bases unmatched to any gene: 11. CDR1 SNHLY and CDR2 FYNNEI come from the germline V gene. DNA of the CDR3: TGTGCCAGTCTGCGGACTAGTTACGTCACCGGGGAGCTGTTTTTT. Its translation is CASLRTSYVTGELFF.

The rearrangement links TRBV6-5 to TRBJ1-1, with 7 bases that match TRBD1. The germline gives CDR1 MNHEY, CDR2 SVGAGI. V trimming: 6 bases; J trimming: 3 bases; junction bases outside the gene matches: 4. The CDR3 runs 13 residues. Written as DNA, the CDR3 is TGTGCCAGCAGGTACAGGGGATACACTGAAGCTTTCTTT. Translation gives CASRYRGYTEAFF.

The chain joins TRBV7-2 to TRBJ1-5; 7 bases align to TRBD1. CDR1 and CDR2 from the germline V gene are SGHTA and FQGNSA. The CDR3 extends over 13 amino acids. J was trimmed by 6 bases and V by 5 bases; bases with no gene match: 4. DNA for the CDR3: TGTGCCAGCAGCCTATACAGGGGTCAGCCCCAGCATTTT. Encoded protein: CASSLYRGQPQHF.

A single count supports this clone. The rearrangement uses TRBV6-6 and TRBJ2-1, with 9 bases identical to TRBD1. The CDR3 has 15 amino acids. Germline CDR1 is MNHNY and CDR2 is SVGAGI (reference sequence). With V trimmed by 7 bases and J by 5 bases, 9 bases remained unmatched. CDR3 in amino acids: CASTSIRDRDNEQFF. Written as DNA, the CDR3 is TGTGCCAGCACAAGTATAAGGGACAGGGACAATGAGCAGTTCTTC.

The chain has TRBV7-2 and TRBJ1-1; possibly TRBD1 for D (5 bases). The V gene lost 5 bases and the J gene lost 1 base, with 8 bases spanning the gap. From germline, CDR1 is SGHTA and CDR2 FQGNSA. The CDR3 totals 13 residues. The CDR3 coding sequence is TGTGCCAGCAGCCTCGACAGGAACACTGAAGCTTTCTTT. Translation gives CASSLDRNTEAFF.

This rearrangement joins TRBV5-1 to TRBJ1-3, with D possibly matching TRBD1 (6 bases). This CDR3 spans 17 amino acids. Germline-derived CDR1 and CDR2 are SGHRS and YFSETQ. Trimming left V 5 bases short and J 0 bases short, with 18 bases between. CDR3 protein: CASSSGQPGNSGNTIYF. For the CDR3, the DNA is TGCGCCAGCAGTTCAGGACAGCCCGGGAACTCTGGAAACACCATATATTTT.

V usage is TRBV19 and J usage is TRBJ1-2, with a weak D call TRBD1 (5 bases). With 7 bases removed from V and 3 bases from J, the gap between germline ends came to 15 bases. Germline lookup yields CDR1 LNHDA and CDR2 SQIVND (reference sequence). The CDR3 is made up of 14 amino acids. This CDR3 reads CASTPAAGYYGYTF. The CDR3 nucleotides read TGTGCCAGTACCCCGGCGGCAGGGTACTATGGCTACACCTTC.